This T cell receptor beta chain appears in the sequencing data of a study of CD8+CD57+ T cells in acquired aplastic anemia (dated by TCRdb to the late 2010s). About the study as a whole: On average, sorted CD4+ and CD8+ cells yielded around 3.4 ug of extracted DNA, with a range of roughly 0.18 to 30 ug. CD8+CD57+ expansion was defined as frequency above the mean frequency observed in healthy subjects. The paper as a whole reports these results and caveats: CD8+ Simpson's diversity did not differ significantly between patients and healthy controls (P=0.060). Although roughly 29 CD8+ CDR3 sequences were shared by patients and controls, these sequences appeared highly expressed in patients and within the immunodominant clones of patients.

Patients chosen for sequencing had shown expansion of CD8+CD57+ cells by flow cytometry. Every patient had a diagnosis of severe acquired aplastic anemia based on International Study of Aplastic Anemia and Agranulocytosis and Camitta criteria. Patients had received no therapy at the time of blood sampling. In the study, sorted CD4+ and CD8+ blood T cells from patients with severe aplastic anemia and from healthy subjects underwent deep sequencing of TCR repertoires. In the USA, patient enrollment took place under clinicaltrials.gov protocols 00001620, 01623167, 00001397, 00071045, 00081523 and 00961064. Ficoll-Paque density gradient centrifugation was used to isolate peripheral blood mononuclear cells. Before DNA extraction, CD4+ and CD8+ T cells were sorted by FACS or by magnetic beads. Genomic DNA served as template for TCR beta VDJ combination and CDR3 sequence profiling. TCR repertoire sequencing was run on an Illumina HiSeq 2000. The authors processed their data as follows. Repertoire assessment relied on Simpson's diversity index, CDR3 size and DJ length profiles, and TRBV/TRBJ rearrangement plots. The most abundant DNA sequence in the deep sequencing data was defined as the immunodominant clone. CDR3 amino acid sequences were screened for sharing across subjects and were compared with published repertoires and the VDJdb database. TCRdb applied fastp at Q25 and MiXCR to the public reads, then kept only in-frame beta chains. Rows with one shared CDR3 protein collapse into an entry with the most common genes and DNA. The V and J calls reflect TCRdb's pipeline rather than the authors' work. A total of about 180,000 distinct CDR3 sequences appear in this sample, 45% to 55% of them only once. Jointly, the top ten make up roughly 1.2% of the sample.

Notes on this clonotype: Its antigen specificity is not known. There are no base qualities to consult, and no much larger clone falls within one base.

The CDR3 holds 13 amino acids from the cysteine to the phenylalanine. Kept here is only the CDR3 DNA, which spans 39 bases and is read in frame from base 1. CDR1 and CDR2 (SNHLY, FYNNEI) derive from the germline V gene. For this chain, trimming is 6 bases at the V end and 6 bases at the J end, and the number of junction bases without a gene match is 4. This chain is built from TRBV2 and TRBJ1-5; 8 central bases correspond to TRBD1. Input material: sorted CD4+, CD8+, or CD8+CD57+ T cells (not recorded which) from PBMCs. This clonotype originated in a human donor with aplastic anemia. The encoded CDR3 is CASRGQVGQPQHF. The DNA sequence is given as TGTGCCAGCAGGGGACAGGTGGGTCAGCCCCAGCATTTT.